The 20 T cell receptor beta chains below were found in one sample sequenced in a study of T cells in Graves' hyperthyroidism and ophthalmopathy. TCR beta CDR3 sequences were amplified from RNA transcripts. HTBI primers were used for first-round RT-PCR of the TCR CDR3. Using its own MiXCR run on the multiplex PCR reads, TCRdb lists one record per CDR3 protein. The repertoire holds fewer than 650,000 distinct CDR3 sequences, with 14% as singletons. Sequences were obtained from blood. The receptors were gathered from a woman between 18 and 30 years old with Graves' ophthalmopathy.

The rearrangement joins TRBV9 to TRBJ2-1; D is ambiguous. CDR3 size: 11 residues. Germline V CDR1 and CDR2: SGDLS, YYNGEE. The germline V and J ends were trimmed by 5 bases and 5 bases, with 5 bases remaining between them. In DNA form, the CDR3 reads TGTGCCAGCAGGGATGACAATGAGCAGTTCTTC. Amino acids: CASRDDNEQFF.

The gene calls are TRBV19 and TRBJ1-1, with D possibly TRBD1 on 6 matching bases. V lost 0 bases and J lost 7, with 15 bases in between. CDR1 and CDR2 (germline): LNHDA, SQIVND (reference sequence). The CDR3 runs 15 residues. The CDR3 coding sequence is TGTGCCAGTAGTATAGAGTGGGGGCAGGGTCTTGAAGCTTTCTTT. It codes for CASSIEWGQGLEAFF.

The chain recombines TRBV5-4 with TRBJ2-1; 14 bases match TRBD2. Germline lookup yields CDR1 SGHNT and CDR2 YYREEE (reference sequence). V gave up 4 bases and J gave up 1 base; unmatched junction bases: 10. This CDR3 spans 19 amino acids. The CDR3 spells CASSNPPGTSGRSYNEQFF. CDR3 sequence (DNA): TGTGCCAGCAGCAACCCCCCTGGGACTAGCGGGAGATCCTACAATGAGCAGTTCTTC.

This chain's CDR3 is CASSLRNLLAGGWDSNEQFF. The CDR3 nucleotides are TGTGCCAGCAGCTTGAGGAACCTACTAGCGGGAGGGTGGGATAGCAATGAGCAGTTCTTC. The chain joins TRBV5-6 to TRBJ2-1; TRBD2 aligns across 13 bases. The CDR3 extends over 20 amino acids. V was clipped by 1 base and J by 6 bases; unmatched bases: 16. Germline V CDR1 and CDR2: SGHDT, YYEEEE.

This rearrangement joins TRBV4-1 to TRBJ1-2; D gene unclear. CDR3 length: 14 amino acids. Germline V gene lookup returns CDR1 MGHRA and CDR2 YSYEKL. V dropped 1 base and J dropped 3 bases, with 9 bases sitting between them. In DNA, the CDR3 is TGCGCCAGCAGCCAAGCCCCGACTGACTATGGCTACACCTTC. Residues: CASSQAPTDYGYTF.

This clonotype was picked up many times. The chain couples TRBV7-8 to TRBJ2-1; 13 bases line up with TRBD2. Looked up from germline, CDR1 is SGHVS and CDR2 is FQNEAQ. The CDR3 runs to 19 residues. J was trimmed by 2 bases and V by 5 bases; bases with no gene match: 12. CDR3 in amino acids: CASSRRVTSGRSTYNEQFF. The CDR3 bases are TGTGCCAGCAGCCGGCGGGTGACTAGCGGGAGGTCGACCTACAATGAGCAGTTCTTC.

The chain combines TRBV20-1 with TRBJ2-2, with 7 bases fitting TRBD2. The CDR3 has 16 amino acids. Germline-derived CDR1 and CDR2 are DFQATT and SNEGSKA (reference sequence). After removal of 0 bases from V and 4 bases from J, the junction contained 8 bases not matched to a gene. The CDR3 DNA is TGCAGTGCTAGAGATTCGGCTAGCGGTGGCACCGGGGAGCTGTTTTTT. It codes for CSARDSASGGTGELFF.

This clonotype was counted at least ten times. The V gene is TRBV27, the J gene TRBJ2-3; 7 bases are shared with TRBD1. The V gene's germline CDR1 is MNHEY and CDR2 SMNVEV (reference sequence). This CDR3 is built from 15 residues. J gave up 3 bases and V 3 bases, and 6 bases lay outside the gene matches. CDR3 DNA sequence: TGTGCCAGCAGTTTCCAGACAGGGAGTACAGATACGCAGTATTTT. Translating gives CASSFQTGSTDTQYF.

This clonotype was recorded many times. This rearrangement joins TRBV5-1 to TRBJ1-1, with TRBD1 matching over 8 bases. The V gene's germline CDR1 is SGHRS and CDR2 YFSETQ. This CDR3 contains 16 residues. V shed 0 bases, J shed 6 bases, and the junction held 10 bases outside the gene matches. The CDR3 DNA sequence: TGCGCCAGCAGCTTGGCCGGACAGGGCCAAGGGGCTGAAGCTTTCTTT. Protein: CASSLAGQGQGAEAFF.

This clonotype was observed a handful of times. CDR3 coding DNA: TGTGCCAGCAGCGGCGGGACAGGGGAGGATGAAAAACTGTTTTTT. Protein: CASSGGTGEDEKLFF. The chain employs TRBV12-3 or TRBV12-4 and TRBJ1-4; TRBD1 aligns across 10 bases. The CDR3 runs 15 residues. J was trimmed by 6 bases and V by 6 bases; bases with no gene match: 7.

This clonotype was recorded many times. V is TRBV20-1 and J is TRBJ2-7; D is undetermined. The CDR3 loop spans 13 amino acids. Trimming stripped 3 bases from V and 3 bases from J, with 12 bases between. Germline CDR1 DFQATT, CDR2 SNEGSKA (reference sequence). CDR3 sequence reads: CSARPEPGYEQYF. CDR3 DNA: TGCAGTGCTAGGCCTGAGCCAGGCTACGAGCAGTACTTC.

The table lists this clonotype with many counts. The chain recombines TRBV7-2 with TRBJ2-1, with 7 bases fitting TRBD2. This CDR3 contains 17 residues. V gave up 0 bases and J gave up 3 bases; unmatched junction bases: 8. The V gene's germline CDR1 is SGHTA and CDR2 FQGNSA. CDR3 sequence (DNA): TGTGCCAGCAGCTTAGCCTCTAGCGGAGAATTCTACAATGAGCAGTTCTTC. Translation gives CASSLASSGEFYNEQFF. Full variable domain (missing parts from reference TRBV7-2 and TRBJ2-1): GAGVSQSPSNKVTEKGKDVELRCDPISGHTALYWYRQSLGQGLEFLIYFQGNSAPDKSGLPSDRFSAERTGGSVSTLTIQRTQQEDSAVYLCASSLASSGEFYNEQFFGPGTRLTVL.

Concerning this clonotype: A read error may explain this, as a much larger clone is one base away. J is TRBJ2-3 and V is TRBV3-1; 8 bases align to TRBD1. The CDR3 has 20 amino acids. Germline CDR1 is LGHDT and CDR2 is YNNKEL (reference sequence). Germline trimming cut 6 bases from V and 4 bases from J; bases unmatched to any gene: 24. In DNA, the CDR3 is TGTGCCAGCAGAGAGGGGAGTAGGGGGAAGACAGGGGACGCAGCAGATACGCAGTATTTT. Its translation: CASREGSRGKTGDAADTQYF.

This sequence joins TRBV5-1 and TRBJ2-3; D is perhaps TRBD2 (5 bases). The CDR3 sequence is 15 residues long. The germline gives CDR1 SGHRS, CDR2 YFSETQ. V was shortened by 0 bases and J by 2 bases, with 10 bases between the two germline ends. The CDR3 loop is CASSLGERPTDTQYF. CDR3 coding DNA: TGCGCCAGCAGCTTGGGTGAGCGGCCCACAGATACGCAGTATTTT.

The chain's CDR3 is CASSQDSVGPVGSGANVLTF. CDR3 DNA sequence: TGCGCCAGCAGCCAAGATTCCGTAGGGCCGGTCGGCTCTGGGGCCAACGTCCTGACTTTC. The chain carries TRBV4-3 and TRBJ2-6, with D unclear. The CDR3 covers 20 residues. Germline CDR1 LGHNA, CDR2 YSLEER. Trimming removed 0 bases from V and 0 bases from J, with 18 bases in between.

The sample holds many counts of this clonotype. The V call is TRBV12-3 or TRBV12-4, the J call TRBJ2-1; either TRBD1 or TRBD2 may supply D (5 bases each). This CDR3 comprises 14 residues. The V end was cut by 8 bases, the J end by 8 bases, with 19 bases between. CDR3 sequence (DNA): TGTGCCAGCGGGGCGAGGGGTCTCGAGGATGAGCAGTTCTTC. Translating it yields CASGARGLEDEQFF.

Comments on this clonotype: This may stem from a read error, because a much larger clone lies one nucleotide away. The chain joins TRBV12-3 or TRBV12-4 to TRBJ1-2; the D is unclear. Trimming stripped 8 bases from V and 7 bases from J, with 14 bases between. CDR3 length: 12 residues. The CDR3 is CASASRASGYTF. CDR3 sequence (DNA): TGTGCCAGCGCCTCGCGGGCCTCTGGCTACACCTTC.

With regard to this clonotype: One junction end does not reproduce the germline sequence, and a read error may be involved. V usage is TRBV11-3 and J usage is TRBJ2-1; D might be TRBD2 (6 bases). Per germline, CDR1 SGHNT and CDR2 YENEEA. This CDR3 contains 16 residues. This CDR3 reads CASSPPGVHSYNGQFF. The DNA of the CDR3 is TGTGCCAGCAGCCCCCCGGGGGTTCACTCCTACAATGGGCAGTTCTTC.

This clonotype was observed many times. V is TRBV7-3 and J is TRBJ2-1; 7 nucleotides agree with TRBD1. Germline-derived CDR1 and CDR2 are SGHTA and FQGTGA. The CDR3 covers 15 residues. Losses at the gene ends were 7 bases for V and 3 bases for J; bases not matched to a gene: 9. The CDR3: CASTQWQGVYNEQFF. In DNA form, the CDR3 reads TGTGCCAGCACCCAATGGCAGGGGGTCTACAATGAGCAGTTCTTC. Drawing the rest from reference TRBV7-3 and TRBJ2-1, the complete variable domain is GAGVSQTPSNKVTEKGKYVELRCDPISGHTALYWYRQSLGQGPEFLIYFQGTGAADDSGLPNDRFFAVRPEGSVSTLKIQRTERGDSAVYLCASTQWQGVYNEQFFGPGTRLTVL.

The gene calls are TRBV10-3 and TRBJ2-5; 13 bases map to TRBD2. The CDR3 covers 18 residues. The J segment lost 0 bases and the V segment lost 6 bases, leaving 10 bases of the junction unmatched. Germline CDR1 is ENHRY and CDR2 is SYGVKD. As DNA, the CDR3 is TGTGCCATCAGCATAACAGGACTAGCGGGAGACAACCAAGAGACCCAGTACTTC. Translation gives CAISITGLAGDNQETQYF.